These 9 T cell receptor beta chains were sequenced from one sample in a study of T cell responses to AZD1222 COVID-19 vaccine. TCRdb keeps only in-frame clones here, not all; method: immunoSEQ multiplex PCR. The sample holds under 200,000 clones, 85% to 95% seen once. The material sequenced was peripheral blood, taken on day 0 of AZD1222 vaccination. The source is an adult in good health.

This chain uses TRBV3-1 (or the pseudogene TRBV3-2) with TRBJ1-4; D may be TRBD1 (6 bases). Germline V lookup: CDR1 LGHDT, CDR2 YNNKEL (reference sequence). V was pared by 1 base and J by 4 bases, with 10 bases between. The CDR3 totals 15 residues. In nucleotides, the CDR3 is TGTGCCAGCAGCCAAGGGACAGCTATTAATGAAAAACTGTTTTTT. Encoded protein: CASSQGTAINEKLFF.

The rearrangement links TRBV7-2 to TRBJ2-2, with TRBD2 matching 8 bases. The CDR3 is 15 residues long. Germline V gene lookup returns CDR1 SGHTA and CDR2 FQGNSA. V shed 2 bases and J 3 bases; nucleotides not matched to a gene: 2. The CDR3 is CASSLFGGDTGELFF. The DNA of the CDR3 is TGTGCCAGCAGCTTATTCGGGGGGGACACCGGGGAGCTGTTTTTT.

The V and J genes are TRBV10-1 and TRBJ1-3; no firm D call. The V and J ends lost 6 bases and 0 bases respectively, with 9 bases between them. Germline V gene sequence: CDR1 WNHNN, CDR2 SYGVQD (reference sequence). This CDR3 region has 14 residues. The CDR3 sequence: CASSPDLSGNTIYF. In nucleotides, the CDR3 is TGCGCCAGCAGCCCGGACCTCTCTGGAAACACCATATATTTT.

The CDR3 loop is CASLTTGIAPLHF. The DNA for the CDR3 is TGTGCCAGCCTCACTACAGGGATCGCGCCCCTCCACTTT. The V call is TRBV28, the J call TRBJ1-6, with a possible D match to TRBD1 (6 bases). The CDR3 loop spans 13 amino acids. CDR1 is MDHEN and CDR2 is SYDVKM in the germline V gene. V lost 8 bases to trimming and J lost 13 bases, with 18 bases between them.

Comments on this clone: The same CDR3 also results from other DNA sequences found in this sample. CDR3 amino acids: CASSLALNTEAFF. CDR3 coding DNA: TGCGCCAGCAGCTTGGCGCTTAACACTGAAGCTTTCTTT. The rearrangement joins TRBV5-1 to TRBJ1-1; D is undetermined. Germline values: CDR1 SGHRS, CDR2 YFSETQ. The CDR3 length is 13 residues. Between the trimmed V and J ends, which lost 0 bases and 2 bases, there was a span of 5 bases.

This chain connects TRBV30 to TRBJ2-3; 7 bases agree with TRBD2. The trim removed 8 bases at V and 2 bases at J, leaving 1 base unmatched. CDR3 length: 11 residues. CDR1 and CDR2 (germline): GTSNPN, SVGIG (reference sequence). This CDR3 is CASGDTDTQYF. The CDR3 bases are TGTGCCAGCGGGGACACAGATACGCAGTATTTT. Using reference TRBV30 and TRBJ2-3 for the parts outside the CDR3, the full variable domain is SQTIHQWPATLVQPVGSPLSLECTVEGTSNPNLYWYRQAAGRGLQLLFYSVGIGQISSEVPQNLSASRPQDRQFILSSKKLLLSDSGFYLCASGDTDTQYFGPGTRLTVL.

The chain employs TRBV6-5 and TRBJ2-1; 8 bases are a match to TRBD1. The CDR3 consists of 15 residues. Trimming took 4 bases from V and 5 from J; bases not matched to a gene: 7. Germline V gene sequence: CDR1 MNHEY, CDR2 SVGAGI. In DNA, the CDR3 is TGTGCCAGCAGTTCTGGACAGGGAAGGCACAATGAGCAGTTCTTC. This codes for CASSSGQGRHNEQFF.

The chain employs TRBV2 and TRBJ2-3; perhaps TRBD1 as D (6 bases). This CDR3 comprises 16 residues. CDR1 SNHLY and CDR2 FYNNEI come from the germline V gene. V lost 4 bases, J lost 14 bases, and 28 bases lay in between. CDR3 bases: TGTGCCAGCAGTGCCCAGGGGATGCAGATACGCAGTAGTCTGTATTTT. Its translation is CASSAQGMQIRSSLYF.

The J gene is TRBJ1-2, the V gene TRBV7-6, with 12 bases matching TRBD1. CDR3 size: 16 residues. V shed 3 bases, J shed 4 bases, and the junction held 6 bases outside the gene matches. Germline loops: CDR1 SGHVS, CDR2 FNYEAQ. CDR3 region: CASSLGTGGSVYGYTF. CDR3 nucleotides: TGTGCCAGCAGCTTGGGGACAGGGGGCAGCGTCTATGGCTACACCTTC.